A selection of T cell receptor beta chains follows, all from one sample in a study of T cells in Graves' hyperthyroidism and ophthalmopathy. TCRdb redid the calling of the multiplex PCR reads with MiXCR, one entry per CDR3 protein. This repertoire shows around 300,000 distinct CDR3 sequences, around 13% found once; its top ten account for around 23%. Material: blood. These receptors came from a woman aged 30 to 39 with Graves' hyperthyroidism. Both conserved end residues are trimmed from each CDR3.

J gene: TRBJ2-3
V gene: TRBV20-1
CDR3 protein: SARDRGSGREDTQY

J gene: TRBJ2-1
V gene: TRBV7-2
CDR3 protein: ASSLDASSYNEQF

J gene: TRBJ1-5
V gene: TRBV24-1
CDR3 protein: ATSDSREGGQPQH

J gene: TRBJ2-2
V gene: TRBV9
CDR3 protein: ASSQQTKNTGELF

J gene: TRBJ1-5
V gene: TRBV19
CDR3 protein: ASRVSPGNQPQH

J gene: TRBJ1-5
V gene: TRBV6-1
CDR3 protein: ASSEGTGGSQPQH

J gene: TRBJ2-2
V gene: TRBV5-1
CDR3 protein: ASSLIAVGATGELF

J gene: TRBJ1-2
V gene: TRBV3-1
CDR3 protein: ASSQDRRPWSTGYT

J gene: TRBJ2-1
V gene: TRBV6-2/TRBV6-3
CDR3 protein: ASSYQSGREQF

J gene: TRBJ1-4
V gene: TRBV28
CDR3 protein: ASSPNPQGALNEKLF

J gene: TRBJ2-2
V gene: TRBV6-2/TRBV6-3
CDR3 protein: ASSSGRATGELF

J gene: TRBJ2-2
V gene: TRBV6-5
CDR3 protein: ASSYSVTLNTGELF

J gene: TRBJ2-1
V gene: TRBV28
CDR3 protein: ASSFSGSSNEQF

J gene: TRBJ2-2
V gene: TRBV2
CDR3 protein: ASSVVLAGAGELF

J gene: TRBJ2-5
V gene: TRBV28
CDR3 protein: ASSPLRSSGGETQY

J gene: TRBJ1-2
V gene: TRBV28
CDR3 protein: ASSFAGRYGYT

J gene: TRBJ1-4
V gene: TRBV2
CDR3 protein: AISASTPGEEDEKLF

J gene: TRBJ1-1
V gene: TRBV2
CDR3 protein: ASSERVGTEAF

J gene: TRBJ1-2
V gene: TRBV29-1
CDR3 protein: SFEGGGYT

J gene: TRBJ2-1
V gene: TRBV5-1
CDR3 protein: ASARGAFTSYNEQF

J gene: TRBJ1-5
V gene: TRBV20-1
CDR3 protein: SASSPNQPQH

J gene: TRBJ2-5
V gene: TRBV20-1
CDR3 protein: SARDPRLAGDLETQY

J gene: TRBJ1-1
V gene: TRBV11-2
CDR3 protein: ASSLGQHPNTEAS

J gene: TRBJ1-1
V gene: TRBV28
CDR3 protein: ASQTASVGNTEAF

J gene: TRBJ2-4
V gene: TRBV28
CDR3 protein: ASRWSGRASDIQY

J gene: TRBJ2-3
V gene: TRBV28
CDR3 protein: ASLAGGPRTDTQY